This T cell receptor (beta chain) was captured by sequencing in a study of response to subunit inactivated influenza vaccine. One entry per CDR3 protein, called by TCRdb with MiXCR from the RT-PCR reads. Of hundreds of thousands of distinct CDR3 sequences listed, 6.5% to 8% are singletons. Details on this clonotype: Its target is unknown.

The germline V gene encodes CDR1 LGHDT and CDR2 YNNKEL (reference sequence). The CDR3 has 12 amino acids. V was pared by 2 bases and J by 8 bases, with 9 bases between. Study findings and constraints: That few new T cells are recruited by each seasonal influenza vaccination was the authors' suggestion.

The sequencing used PBMCs from blood, collected 23 months after vaccination. The rearrangement links TRBV3-1 to TRBJ1-2, with D perhaps matching TRBD1 (5 bases). This receptor was identified in a man aged 45-69 years who received an inactivated influenza vaccine. The CDR3 DNA reads as TGTGCCAGCAGCCAACCCAGGGACGGCTACACCTTC. Translating it yields CASSQPRDGYTF.